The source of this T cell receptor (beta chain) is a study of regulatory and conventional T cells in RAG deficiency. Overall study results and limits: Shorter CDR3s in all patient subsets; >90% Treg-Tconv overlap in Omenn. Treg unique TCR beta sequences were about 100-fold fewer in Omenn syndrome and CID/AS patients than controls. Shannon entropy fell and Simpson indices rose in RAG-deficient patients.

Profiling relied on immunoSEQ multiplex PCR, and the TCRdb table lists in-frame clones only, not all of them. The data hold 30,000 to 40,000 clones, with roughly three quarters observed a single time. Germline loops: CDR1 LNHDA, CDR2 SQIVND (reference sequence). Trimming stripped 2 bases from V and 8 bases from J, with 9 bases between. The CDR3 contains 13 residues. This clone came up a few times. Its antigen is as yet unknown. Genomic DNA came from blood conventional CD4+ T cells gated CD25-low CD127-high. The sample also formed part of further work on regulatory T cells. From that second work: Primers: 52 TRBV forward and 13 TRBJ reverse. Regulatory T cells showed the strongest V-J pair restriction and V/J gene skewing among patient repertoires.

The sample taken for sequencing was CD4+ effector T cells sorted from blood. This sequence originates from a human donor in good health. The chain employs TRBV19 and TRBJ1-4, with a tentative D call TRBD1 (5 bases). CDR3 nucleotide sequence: TGTGCCAGTAGTATACAGGGCGTGGAAAAACTGTTTTTT. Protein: CASSIQGVEKLFF.